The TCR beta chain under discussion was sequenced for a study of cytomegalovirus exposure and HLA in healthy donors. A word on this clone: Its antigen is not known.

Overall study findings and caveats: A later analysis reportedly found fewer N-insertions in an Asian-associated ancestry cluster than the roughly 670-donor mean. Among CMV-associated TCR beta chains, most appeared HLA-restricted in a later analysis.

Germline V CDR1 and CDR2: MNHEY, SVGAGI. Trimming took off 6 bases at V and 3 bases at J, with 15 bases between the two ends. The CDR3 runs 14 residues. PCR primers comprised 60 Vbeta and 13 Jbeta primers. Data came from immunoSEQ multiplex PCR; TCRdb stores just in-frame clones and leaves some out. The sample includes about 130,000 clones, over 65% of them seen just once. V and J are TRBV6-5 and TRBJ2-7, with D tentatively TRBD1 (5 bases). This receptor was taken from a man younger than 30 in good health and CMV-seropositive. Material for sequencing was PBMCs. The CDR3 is CASSLGVGRYEQYF. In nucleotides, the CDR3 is TGTGCCAGCAGCCTAGGGGTAGGCCGCTACGAGCAGTACTTC.